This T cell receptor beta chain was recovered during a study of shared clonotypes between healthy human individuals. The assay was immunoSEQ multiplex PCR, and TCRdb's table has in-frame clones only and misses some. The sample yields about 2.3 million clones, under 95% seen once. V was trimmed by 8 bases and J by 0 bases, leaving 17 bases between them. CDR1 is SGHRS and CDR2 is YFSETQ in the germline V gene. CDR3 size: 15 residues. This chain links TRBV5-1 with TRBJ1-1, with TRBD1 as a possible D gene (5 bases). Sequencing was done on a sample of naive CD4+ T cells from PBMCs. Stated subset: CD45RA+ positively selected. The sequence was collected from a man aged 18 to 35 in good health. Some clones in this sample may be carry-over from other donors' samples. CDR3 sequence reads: CASNLQGNMNTEAFF. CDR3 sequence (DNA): TGCGCCAGTAATCTCCAGGGAAACATGAACACTGAAGCTTTCTTT.